The present entry profiles one T cell receptor (beta chain) with its context. What antigen it recognizes has not been identified. It has no much larger one-base neighbor in the sample; base qualities were not kept. V is pruned by 6 bases and J by 3 bases, leaving 5 bases of the junction without a gene match. CDR1 SNHLY and CDR2 FYNNEI were looked up in the germline V gene. The CDR3 goes from the cysteine to the phenylalanine over 14 residues. The sequence is cut down to CDR3 DNA, 42 bases in frame from base 1. The library was prepared using the immunoSEQ multiplex PCR assay. TCRdb retrieved this table from immuneACCESS and kept in-frame rearrangements only. Not all clones are present; in checked studies, unresolved V genes account for under half, and no reason is known for the remainder. Within this sample are about 50,000 clones, with around 90% of them counted one time only. The ten largest clones add up to about 0.37% of the sample.

The source of the sample is a study of T cell changes during pregnancy in multiple sclerosis (dated by TCRdb to about 2019). Regarding the study in general: Changes in the T cell repertoire over the course of pregnancy were examined in this study in women with multiple sclerosis.

The starting material was CD4+ T cells from peripheral blood mononuclear cells, obtained before pregnancy. The TCR was taken from a female donor with multiple sclerosis, enrolled in a pregnancy study. The V and J segments used are TRBV2 and TRBJ2-7; TRBD1 matches 10 bases in the middle. The CDR3 reads CASSRDRGHYEQYF. The DNA reads TGTGCCAGCAGCCGAGACAGGGGGCACTACGAGCAGTACTTC.